Below, 23 T cell receptor beta chains from the same sample are listed, as sequenced in a study of T cells after yellow fever vaccination (dated by TCRdb to the late 2010s). The protocol used for the library was 5' RACE. The data were produced on an Illumina NovaSeq 6000. The public reads were quality trimmed at Q25 with fastp and then assembled into clones with MiXCR by TCRdb, keeping productive beta chains. When rows share a CDR3 protein, they turn into one entry using the most common DNA and genes. Here the sample has approximately 150,000 distinct CDR3 sequences; roughly a tenth occur a single time. The ten biggest clones cover about a third of the sample. This specimen's treatment or condition label, per the study, means: live attenuated yellow fever vaccine strain. The source was CD8+ T cells sorted from PBMCs, collected 45 days after the yellow fever booster vaccination. These TCRs come from a young man who received the YFV17D yellow fever vaccine.

This clonotype has more than one count but fewer than ten. V usage is TRBV7-8 and J usage is TRBJ1-1; D uncertain. CDR3 length: 15 residues. The V and J ends lost 5 bases and 0 bases respectively, with 13 bases between them. The germline V gene encodes CDR1 SGHVS and CDR2 FQNEAQ. CDR3 loop: CASSITTGMNTEAFF. The CDR3 nucleotides are TGTGCCAGCAGCATAACGACGGGGATGAACACTGAAGCTTTCTTT.

This clonotype was seen many times. The chain has TRBV20-1 and TRBJ1-6, with 7 positions matching TRBD1. V lost 8 bases to trimming and J lost 7 bases; unmatched junction nucleotides: 8. The CDR3 is 13 amino acids. Germline CDR1 and CDR2: DFQATT and SNEGSKA (reference sequence). In DNA form, the CDR3 reads TGCAGTCAGAGGGACAGAGAAAATTCACCCCTCCACTTT. Protein: CSQRDRENSPLHF.

V and J are TRBV7-9 and TRBJ2-7, with no clear D. V was pared by 10 bases and J by 2 bases, with 15 bases between. The CDR3 consists of 13 residues. Germline CDR1 and CDR2: SEHNR and FQNEAQ (reference sequence). The CDR3 loop reads CATQRFPTYEQYF. CDR3 coding DNA: TGTGCCACCCAGAGGTTCCCTACCTACGAGCAGTACTTC.

The genes are TRBV7-3 and TRBJ2-7; possibly TRBD1 or TRBD2 for D (6 bases each). In germline, CDR1 is SGHTA, CDR2 FQGTGA. The CDR3 has 16 amino acids. Trimming left V 6 bases short and J 1 base short, with 19 bases between. The CDR3 DNA reads as TGTGCCAGCAGGTCCTCAGGGTGGGGGGCATCCTACGAGCAGTACGTC. Translating it yields CASRSSGWGASYEQYV.

This clonotype showed up just a few times. The chain links TRBV28 to TRBJ2-3; the match to TRBD2 covers 11 bases. J was trimmed by 5 bases and V by 4 bases; bases with no gene match: 14. The length of the CDR3 is 18 residues. Germline values: CDR1 MDHEN, CDR2 SYDVKM. The CDR3 loop is CASSSGTSGSMSRDTQYF. CDR3 DNA: TGTGCCAGCAGTTCCGGGACTAGCGGCTCTATGTCCCGAGATACGCAGTATTTT. Filled out from reference TRBV28 and TRBJ2-3, the complete variable domain reads DVKVTQSSRYLVKRTGEKVFLECVQDMDHENMFWYRQDPGLGLRLIYFSYDVKMKEKGDIPEGYSVSREKKERFSLILESASTNQTSMYLCASSSGTSGSMSRDTQYFGPGTRLTVL.

This sequence joins TRBV4-1 and TRBJ1-2; D unresolved. This CDR3 is 16 amino acids long. V was clipped by 3 bases and J by 3 bases, with 17 bases between them. CDR1 is MGHRA, CDR2 YSYEKL, per germline. In DNA form, the CDR3 reads TGCGCCAGCAGCCAGTCCCTGGGGATGAGTTACTATGGCTACACCTTC. It encodes CASSQSLGMSYYGYTF.

The rearrangement links TRBV7-8 to TRBJ1-3; no firm D call. Germline loops: CDR1 SGHVS, CDR2 FQNEAQ. The V end lost 1 base, the J end lost 0 bases, and 13 bases lay between the germline ends. The CDR3 is 17 residues long. Written as DNA, the CDR3 is TGTGCCAGCAGCTTAGGAAGCAGTTTGAGCTCTGGAAACACCATATATTTT. Its translation is CASSLGSSLSSGNTIYF.

This clonotype was detected only a few times. This rearrangement joins TRBV27 to TRBJ1-1; D call uncertain. In germline, CDR1 is MNHEY, CDR2 SMNVEV (reference sequence). CDR3 length: 15 residues. Trimming left V 2 bases short and J 1 base short, with 11 bases between. The CDR3 is CASSLSEPRNTEAFF. In DNA form, the CDR3 reads TGTGCCAGCAGTTTAAGCGAGCCGAGGAACACTGAAGCTTTCTTT.

The gene calls are TRBV28 and TRBJ2-5; D might be TRBD1 (6 bases). Germline V CDR1 and CDR2: MDHEN, SYDVKM. Trimming took off 5 bases at V and 9 bases at J, with 19 bases between the two ends. There are 14 residues in the CDR3. The CDR3 nucleotides read TGTGCCAGCAGTAAGGTCGAGACAGGCGAGCCCCAGTACTTC. The encoded protein is CASSKVETGEPQYF.

The genes are TRBV12-3 or TRBV12-4 and TRBJ2-3; D tentatively reads TRBD1 or TRBD2 (5 bases each). V was clipped by 6 bases and J by 1 base, with 14 bases between them. This CDR3 has 15 residues. The DNA of the CDR3 is TGTGCCAGCAGGCTCTCGGGGCGTGGCACAGATACGCAGTATTTT. This encodes CASRLSGRGTDTQYF.

There are a few counts of this clonotype. The CDR3: CASSYAAGLRSPLHF. CDR3 sequence (DNA): TGTGCCAGCAGTTACGCGGCAGGTCTGAGGTCACCCCTCCACTTT. The chain couples TRBV6-5 to TRBJ1-6; no definite D call. Trimming took off 2 bases at V and 10 bases at J, with 15 bases between the two ends. The germline CDR1 and CDR2 sequences are MNHEY and SVGAGI. CDR3 length: 15 amino acids.

Ten or more counts support this clonotype. DNA for the CDR3: TGTGCCAGCAGTTCCATCTATTCGGTCACAGATACGCAGTATTTT. Amino acids: CASSSIYSVTDTQYF. The V gene is TRBV6-5, the J gene TRBJ2-3; D unresolved. V was shortened by 4 bases and J by 2 bases, with 13 bases between the two germline ends. There are 15 residues in the CDR3. The germline V gene encodes CDR1 MNHEY and CDR2 SVGAGI.

This clonotype showed up just a few times. The chain employs TRBV7-9 and TRBJ2-2, with a weak D call TRBD2 (5 bases). The CDR3 runs to 15 residues. From germline, CDR1 is SEHNR and CDR2 FQNEAQ (reference sequence). V was trimmed by 3 bases and J by 5 bases, leaving 13 bases between them. The CDR3 bases are TGTGCCAGCAGCTTGAGGGTTACCTGGACCGGGGAGCTGTTTTTT. This sequence encodes CASSLRVTWTGELFF.

This clonotype was picked up a small number of times. The chain carries TRBV20-1 and TRBJ2-2; 7 positions match TRBD1. The CDR3 runs 12 residues. Germline loops: CDR1 DFQATT, CDR2 SNEGSKA (reference sequence). V shed 5 bases and J 8 bases; nucleotides not matched to a gene: 5. CDR3 nucleotide sequence: TGCAGTGCTGACGGGACAGCTGGGGAGCTGTTTTTT. Amino acid sequence: CSADGTAGELFF.

A few counts support this clonotype. Here the CDR3 DNA reads TGTGCCAGCAGCCCAACTGGGTCCGGGGAGCTGTTTTTT. Protein sequence: CASSPTGSGELFF. The chain couples TRBV7-3 to TRBJ2-2; D remains unclear. V was cut by 5 bases and J by 6 bases, with 10 bases left in between. The CDR3 runs 13 residues. Germline V CDR1 and CDR2: SGHTA, FQGTGA.

The chain carries TRBV7-9 and TRBJ1-2; unclear D gene. CDR3 size: 14 residues. The germline CDR1 and CDR2 sequences are SEHNR and FQNEAQ (reference sequence). The V end lost 1 base, the J end lost 0 bases, and 6 bases lay between the germline ends. CDR3 nucleotides: TGTGCCAGCAGCTTAGGCGGGACTAACTATGGCTACACCTTC. Its translation is CASSLGGTNYGYTF.

This chain links TRBV11-2 with TRBJ2-3; a possible D gene is TRBD1 (5 bases). Trimming cost V 5 bases and J 9 bases, with 24 bases left between them. The CDR3 is 16 residues long. CDR1 is SGHAT, CDR2 FQNNGV, per germline. The CDR3 DNA follows: TGTGCCAGCAGCCCCCCCAGGGCCAGAGACCTGCGAACGCAGTATTTT. This sequence encodes CASSPPRARDLRTQYF.

This clonotype was seen more than once but under ten times. The chain is built from TRBV10-3 and TRBJ1-5, with a tentative D call TRBD1 (5 bases). The CDR3 runs to 14 residues. Germline V gene lookup returns CDR1 ENHRY and CDR2 SYGVKD. V was trimmed by 5 bases and J by 5 bases, leaving 13 bases between them. CDR3 loop: CAISPRGPDQPQHF. The CDR3 DNA reads as TGTGCCATCAGTCCTAGGGGACCCGATCAGCCCCAGCATTTT.

The sample holds a few counts of this clonotype. The junction departs from the called germline gene at one end, perhaps through a read error. V gene TRBV23-1 combines with J gene TRBJ2-7; maybe TRBD1 (5 bases). TRBV23-1 is treated as an ORF (open reading frame) with a function not yet certain. This CDR3 has 12 residues. The CDR3 protein is CACRQSGYEQYF. CDR3 sequence (DNA): TGCGCCTGCAGGCAATCAGGGTACGAGCAGTACTTC.

V gene TRBV9 combines with J gene TRBJ1-1, with 7 bases aligning to TRBD1. The CDR3 is 14 amino acids. With 3 bases clipped from V and 6 bases from J, the junction kept 8 bases outside the gene matches. Germline CDR1 SGDLS, CDR2 YYNGEE. As DNA, the CDR3 is TGTGCCAGCAGCGACCGAACAGGGGATCCTGAAGCTTTCTTT. It is translated as CASSDRTGDPEAFF.

This clonotype was seen more than once but under ten times. The CDR3 loop reads CASSRPKGPVTGELFF. CDR3 nucleotides: TGTGCCAGCAGCCGACCGAAGGGCCCGGTCACCGGGGAGCTGTTTTTT. This sequence joins TRBV6-2 or TRBV6-3 and TRBJ2-2; D not resolved. From germline, CDR1 is MNHEY and CDR2 SVGEGT. The CDR3 has 16 amino acids. Trimming removed 6 bases from V and 4 bases from J, with 18 bases in between.

The chain employs TRBV4-3 and TRBJ1-3; 7 bases line up with TRBD1. V trimming: 0 bases; J trimming: 2 bases; junction bases outside the gene matches: 4. Per the germline V gene, CDR1 is LGHNA and CDR2 is YSLEER. The CDR3 runs 16 residues. The CDR3 nucleotides read TGCGCCAGCAGCCAAGATCAGGGGGGAGCTGGAAACACCATATATTTT. Its protein product is CASSQDQGGAGNTIYF.

In its sample, this clonotype was seen a few times. A much bigger clone sits one base away, suggesting this may be a read error. The chain joins TRBV4-1 to TRBJ1-4, with 7 bases aligning to TRBD1. The ends lost 1 base at V and 8 bases at J; junction bases unmatched: 16. Per germline, CDR1 MGHRA and CDR2 YSYEKL. The CDR3 totals 18 residues. CDR3 in DNA: TGCGCCAGCAGCCAAGTCCCTTATAAACAGGGGTCAGGGGAAAAACTGTTTTTT. Residues: CASSQVPYKQGSGEKLFF.